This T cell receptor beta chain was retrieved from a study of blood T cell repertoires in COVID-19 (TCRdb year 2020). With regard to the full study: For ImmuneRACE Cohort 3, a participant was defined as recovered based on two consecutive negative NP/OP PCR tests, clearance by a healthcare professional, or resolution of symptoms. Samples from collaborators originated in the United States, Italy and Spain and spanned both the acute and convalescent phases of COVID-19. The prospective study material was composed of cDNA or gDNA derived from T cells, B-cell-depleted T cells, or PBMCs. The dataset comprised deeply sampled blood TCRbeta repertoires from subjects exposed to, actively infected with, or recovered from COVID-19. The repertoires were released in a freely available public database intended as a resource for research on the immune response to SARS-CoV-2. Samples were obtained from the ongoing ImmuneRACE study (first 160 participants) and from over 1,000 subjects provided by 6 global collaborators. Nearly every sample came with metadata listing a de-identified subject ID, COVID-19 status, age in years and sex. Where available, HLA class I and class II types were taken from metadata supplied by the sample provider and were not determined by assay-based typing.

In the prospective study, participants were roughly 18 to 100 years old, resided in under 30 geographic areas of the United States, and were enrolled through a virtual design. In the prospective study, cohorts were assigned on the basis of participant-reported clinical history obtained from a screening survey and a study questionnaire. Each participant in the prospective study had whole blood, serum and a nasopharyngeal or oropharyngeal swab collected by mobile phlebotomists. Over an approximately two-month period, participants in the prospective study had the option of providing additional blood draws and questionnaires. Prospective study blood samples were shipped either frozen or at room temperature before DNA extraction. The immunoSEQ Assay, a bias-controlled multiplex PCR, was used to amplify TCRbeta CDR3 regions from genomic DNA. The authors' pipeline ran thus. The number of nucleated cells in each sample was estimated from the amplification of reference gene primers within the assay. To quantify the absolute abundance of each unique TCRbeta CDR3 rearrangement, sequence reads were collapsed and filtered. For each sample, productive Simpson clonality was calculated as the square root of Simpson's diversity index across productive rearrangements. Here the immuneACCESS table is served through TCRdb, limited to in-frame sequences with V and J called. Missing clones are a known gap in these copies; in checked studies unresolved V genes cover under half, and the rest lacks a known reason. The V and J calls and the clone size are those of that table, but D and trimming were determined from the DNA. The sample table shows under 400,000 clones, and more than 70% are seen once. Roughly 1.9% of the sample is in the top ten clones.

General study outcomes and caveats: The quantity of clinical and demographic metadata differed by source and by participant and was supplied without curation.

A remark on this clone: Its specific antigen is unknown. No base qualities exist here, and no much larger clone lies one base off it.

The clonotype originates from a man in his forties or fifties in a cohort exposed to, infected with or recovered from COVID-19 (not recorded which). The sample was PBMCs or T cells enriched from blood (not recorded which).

CDR3 protein: CASRRVMNTEAFF. The nucleotide sequence reads as follows: TGTGCCAGCAGGCGGGTCATGAACACTGAAGCTTTCTTT. Recombination linked TRBV27 to TRBJ1-1; the D gene identity is not certain. The germline V gene (reference sequence) yields MNHEY for CDR1 and SMNVEV for CDR2. From its cysteine to its phenylalanine, the CDR3 spans 13 amino acids. Only the CDR3 DNA is retained, 39 bases long and in frame from the first base. V loses 6 bases, J loses 0 bases, and the germline ends lie 8 bases apart.